Sequencing of this T cell receptor beta chain was carried out in a study of OX40 agonist ivuxolimab in advanced cancers. In the study overall: Across the patients, intravenous ivuxolimab was delivered every 2 weeks at 0.01 to 10 mg/kg. Partial responses were achieved by three patients: one hepatocellular carcinoma, two cutaneous melanoma.

Findings and limits, study-wide: The CD4+ and CD8+ T cells in the blood had expanded clonally by week 6 at 0.1 to 3.0 mg/kg.

Excluded were patients having autoimmune disease history or systemic immunosuppression. CDR3 length: 13 amino acids. Germline V gives CDR1 MNHEY, CDR2 SMNVEV (reference sequence). Trimming cost V 3 bases and J 6 bases, with 11 bases left between them. Assay used: immunoSEQ multiplex PCR; TCRdb lists only in-frame clones, some missing. The sample yields roughly 100,000 clones, roughly 80% seen once. For this clone: Its antigen is not known.

The chain is built from TRBV27 and TRBJ1-2, with D maybe TRBD1 (6 bases). This TCR was sampled from an adult with an advanced solid tumor such as melanoma, head and neck, liver or kidney cancer. Here the sequenced sample was CD4+ or CD8+ T cells sorted from blood, taken in a trial of the OX40 agonist ivuxolimab. The CDR3 DNA follows: TGTGCCAGCAGTTTTAGGGGGTATCATGGCTACACCTTC. It yields the protein CASSFRGYHGYTF.